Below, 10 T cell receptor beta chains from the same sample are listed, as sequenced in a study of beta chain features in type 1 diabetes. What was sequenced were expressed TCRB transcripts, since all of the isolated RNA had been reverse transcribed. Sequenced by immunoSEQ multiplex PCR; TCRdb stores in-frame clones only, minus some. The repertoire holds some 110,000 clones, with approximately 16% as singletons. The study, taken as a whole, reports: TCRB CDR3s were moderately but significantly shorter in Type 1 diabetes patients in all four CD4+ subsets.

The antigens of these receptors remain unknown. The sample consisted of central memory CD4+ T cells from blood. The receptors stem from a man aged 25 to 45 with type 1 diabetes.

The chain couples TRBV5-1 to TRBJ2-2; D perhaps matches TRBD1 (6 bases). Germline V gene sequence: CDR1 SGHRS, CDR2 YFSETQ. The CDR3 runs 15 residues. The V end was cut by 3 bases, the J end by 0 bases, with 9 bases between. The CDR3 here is CASSWWTANTGELFF. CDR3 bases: TGCGCCAGCAGCTGGTGGACAGCGAACACCGGGGAGCTGTTTTTT.

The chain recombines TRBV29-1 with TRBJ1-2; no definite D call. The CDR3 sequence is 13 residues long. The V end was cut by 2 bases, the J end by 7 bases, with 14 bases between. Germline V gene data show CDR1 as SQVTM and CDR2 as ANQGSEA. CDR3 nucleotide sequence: TGCAGCGTTGAAATGGGGTCCGGGTTTGGCTACACCTTC. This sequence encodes CSVEMGSGFGYTF.

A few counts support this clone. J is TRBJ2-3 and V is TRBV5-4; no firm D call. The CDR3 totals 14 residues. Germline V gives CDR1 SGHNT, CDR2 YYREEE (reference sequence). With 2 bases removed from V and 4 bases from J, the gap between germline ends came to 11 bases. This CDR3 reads CASSFYLVSDTQYF. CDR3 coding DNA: TGTGCCAGCAGCTTTTACCTGGTCTCAGATACGCAGTATTTT. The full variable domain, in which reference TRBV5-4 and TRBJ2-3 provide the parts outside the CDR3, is ETGVTQSPTHLIKTRGQQVTLRCSSQSGHNTVSWYQQALGQGPQFIFQYYREEENGRGNFPPRFSGLQFPNYSSELNVNALELDDSALYLCASSFYLVSDTQYFGPGTRLTVL.

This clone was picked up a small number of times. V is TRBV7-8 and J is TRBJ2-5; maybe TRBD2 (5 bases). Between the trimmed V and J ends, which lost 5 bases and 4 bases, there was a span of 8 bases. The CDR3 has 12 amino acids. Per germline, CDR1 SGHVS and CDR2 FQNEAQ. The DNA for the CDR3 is TGTGCCAGCAGCCAGAGGGCAGAGACCCAGTACTTC. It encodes CASSQRAETQYF.

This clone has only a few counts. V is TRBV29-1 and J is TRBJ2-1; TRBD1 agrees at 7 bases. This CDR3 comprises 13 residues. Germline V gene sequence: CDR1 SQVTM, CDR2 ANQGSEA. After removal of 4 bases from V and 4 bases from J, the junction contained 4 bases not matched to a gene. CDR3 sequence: CSVGTGIYNEQFF. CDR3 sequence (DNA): TGCAGCGTTGGGACAGGAATATACAATGAGCAGTTCTTC.

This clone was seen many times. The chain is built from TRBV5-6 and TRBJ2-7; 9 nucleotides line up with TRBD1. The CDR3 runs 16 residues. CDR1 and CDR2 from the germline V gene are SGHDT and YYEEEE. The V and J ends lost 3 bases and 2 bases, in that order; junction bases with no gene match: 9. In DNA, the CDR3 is TGTGCCAGCAGCTCTTTCCGGGACAGGGAAACCTACGAGCAGTACTTC. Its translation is CASSSFRDRETYEQYF.

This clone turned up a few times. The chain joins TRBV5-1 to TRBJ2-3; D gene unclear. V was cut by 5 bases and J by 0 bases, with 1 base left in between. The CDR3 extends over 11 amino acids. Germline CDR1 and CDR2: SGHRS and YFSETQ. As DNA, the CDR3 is TGCGCCAGCAGAAGCACAGATACGCAGTATTTT. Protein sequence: CASRSTDTQYF.

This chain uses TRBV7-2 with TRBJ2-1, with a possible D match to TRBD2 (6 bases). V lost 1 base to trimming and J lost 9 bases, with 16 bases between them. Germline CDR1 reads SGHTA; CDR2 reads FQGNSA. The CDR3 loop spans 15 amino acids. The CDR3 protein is CASSLDSGSAGEQFF. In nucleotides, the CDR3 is TGTGCCAGCAGCTTAGATAGCGGTTCGGCGGGTGAGCAGTTCTTC.

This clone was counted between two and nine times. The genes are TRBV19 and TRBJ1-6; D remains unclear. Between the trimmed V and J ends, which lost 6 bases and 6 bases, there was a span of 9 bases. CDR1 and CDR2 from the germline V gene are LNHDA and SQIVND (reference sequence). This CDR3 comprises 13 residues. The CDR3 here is CASRGLFNSPLHF. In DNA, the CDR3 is TGTGCCAGTAGGGGCCTCTTTAATTCACCCCTCCACTTT.

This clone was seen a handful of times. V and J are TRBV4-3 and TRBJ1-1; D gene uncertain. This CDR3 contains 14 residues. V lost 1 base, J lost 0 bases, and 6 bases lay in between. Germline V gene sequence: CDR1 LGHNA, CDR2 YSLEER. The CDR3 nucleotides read TGCGCCAGCAGCCAAGCGCCGATGAACACTGAAGCTTTCTTT. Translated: CASSQAPMNTEAFF.